This T cell receptor beta chain was recovered during a study of blood T cell repertoires in COVID-19. The CDR3 has 14 amino acids. Here immunoSEQ multiplex PCR was the method, and the copy in TCRdb shows in-frame clones only, minus some. This sample yields about 200,000 clones, of which approximately 90% are seen a single time; 5% to 6.5% belongs to the top ten. The clonotype comes from a man aged 35-49 years with active or convalescent COVID-19. Material for sequencing was peripheral blood. The chain employs TRBV21-1 and TRBJ1-2; the D call TRBD1 from the table was never checked on the DNA. TRBV21-1 is termed a pseudogene. As DNA, the CDR3 is TGTGCCAGCAGCAACAGACAGGGGAACTATGGCTACACCTTC. Residues: CASSNRQGNYGYTF.